The next 22 T cell receptor beta chains were all read from a single sample in a study of OX40 agonist ivuxolimab in advanced cancers. The data were produced by immunoSEQ multiplex PCR, yet TCRdb's version contains in-frame clones alone and is incomplete. The repertoire has tens of thousands of clones, about 92% of them found once; the top ten carry 7.5% to 10%. The sequencing here drew on CD4+ or CD8+ T cells sorted from blood, taken in a trial of the OX40 agonist ivuxolimab. The receptors originated from an adult with an advanced solid tumor such as melanoma, head and neck, liver or kidney cancer.

The chain combines TRBV6-6 with TRBJ1-5; D is unresolved. The CDR3 contains 13 residues. V was pared by 5 bases and J by 3 bases, with 8 bases between. Germline V gives CDR1 MNHNY, CDR2 SVGAGI (reference sequence). The CDR3 protein is CASSEASNQPQHF. The CDR3 nucleotides read TGTGCCAGCAGTGAGGCCTCCAATCAGCCCCAGCATTTT.

V is TRBV6-1 and J is TRBJ1-5, with a tentative D call TRBD1 (5 bases). Germline CDR1 and CDR2: MNHNS and SASEGT. The CDR3 loop spans 14 amino acids. Trimming took off 3 bases at V and 5 bases at J, with 11 bases between the two ends. Here the CDR3 DNA reads TGTGCCAGCAGTGAGCCGGAGGGACATCAGCCCCAGCATTTT. Protein: CASSEPEGHQPQHF.

The sample holds one count of this clone. This chain links TRBV7-2 with TRBJ1-1; no definite D call. This CDR3 is 13 amino acids long. V was clipped by 1 base and J by 1 base, with 4 bases between them. Germline CDR1 reads SGHTA; CDR2 reads FQGNSA. The CDR3 here is CASSLGQNTEAFF. Written as DNA, the CDR3 is TGTGCCAGCAGCTTAGGACAGAACACTGAAGCTTTCTTT.

The rearrangement uses TRBV27 and TRBJ2-1, with 8 bases aligning to TRBD2. The germline CDR1 and CDR2 sequences are MNHEY and SMNVEV (reference sequence). This CDR3 contains 15 residues. The trim removed 3 bases at V and 2 bases at J, leaving 3 bases unmatched. CDR3 region: CASSLGSGAYNEQFF. CDR3 nucleotides: TGTGCCAGCAGTTTGGGTAGCGGGGCCTACAATGAGCAGTTCTTC.

To note about this clone: Other DNA sequences in the same sample also yield this CDR3. The chain combines TRBV5-6 with TRBJ2-1; no reliable D call. The V and J ends lost 4 bases and 9 bases respectively, with 14 bases between them. This CDR3 has 13 amino acids. In germline, CDR1 is SGHDT, CDR2 YYEEEE. The CDR3 coding sequence is TGTGCCAGCAGCGTGACCGCTGACGGTGAGCAGTTCTTC. Translated, it gives CASSVTADGEQFF.

The chain links TRBV4-1 to TRBJ1-1; TRBD1 might be the D (5 bases). Germline assignment: CDR1 MGHRA and CDR2 YSYEKL. This CDR3 is 13 amino acids long. Trimming took 4 bases from V and 5 from J, leaving 11 bases between them. CDR3 sequence reads: CASSPPGWTEAFF. The DNA for the CDR3 is TGCGCCAGCAGCCCCCCAGGGTGGACTGAAGCTTTCTTT.

This clone was seen a handful of times. This rearrangement joins TRBV7-9 to TRBJ1-3; 8 nucleotides align to TRBD1. Germline CDR1 reads SEHNR; CDR2 reads FQNEAQ (reference sequence). Unmatched junction bases numbered 5, after V lost 1 base and J lost 3 bases. The CDR3 is made up of 16 amino acids. The CDR3 sequence is CASSLDDRGYGNTIYF. As DNA, the CDR3 is TGTGCCAGCAGCTTAGACGACAGGGGATATGGAAACACCATATATTTT.

The V and J genes are TRBV6-5 and TRBJ2-3, with a possible D match to TRBD1 (5 bases). Germline CDR1 is MNHEY and CDR2 is SVGAGI. The V gene lost 3 bases and the J gene lost 9 bases, with 19 bases spanning the gap. The CDR3 length is 15 residues. CDR3 amino acids: CASSYTGPASGTQYF. In nucleotides, the CDR3 is TGTGCCAGCAGTTATACCGGACCGGCCTCAGGGACGCAGTATTTT.

The chain couples TRBV6-1 to TRBJ2-1, with D unclear. Trimming took 8 bases from V and 4 from J, leaving 6 bases between them. Germline V lookup: CDR1 MNHNS, CDR2 SASEGT. This CDR3 region has 11 residues. CDR3 coding DNA: TGTGCCAGCTTTGGTTACAATGAGCAGTTCTTC. Protein sequence: CASFGYNEQFF.

V usage is TRBV5-8 and J usage is TRBJ1-2; weak D call: TRBD1 (6 bases). Trimming shortened V by 5 bases and J by 4 bases, and 9 bases separated the two germline ends. Germline V gene sequence: CDR1 SGHTS, CDR2 YDEGEE. This CDR3 region has 12 residues. The CDR3: CASRRTAYGYTF. The CDR3 bases are TGTGCCAGCAGGAGGACAGCCTATGGCTACACCTTC.

This clone was counted only a few times. The CDR3 region is CASGVAGGLLNEQFF. Here the CDR3 DNA reads TGTGCCAGCGGGGTAGCGGGAGGACTTCTTAATGAGCAGTTCTTC. This chain joins TRBV7-3 and TRBJ2-1; TRBD2 agrees at 10 bases. CDR3 length: 15 amino acids. The ends lost 8 bases at V and 7 bases at J; junction bases unmatched: 11. The germline gives CDR1 SGHTA, CDR2 FQGTGA.

This rearrangement joins TRBV28 to TRBJ2-7; D may be TRBD2 (6 bases). CDR1 MDHEN and CDR2 SYDVKM come from the germline V gene. This CDR3 has 12 residues. Trimming pared 10 bases from V and 3 bases from J, leaving 13 bases between. CDR3 in DNA: TGTGCCACCTTAGCGGAAGACTACGAGCAGTACTTC. Residues: CATLAEDYEQYF.

This clone is classed as medium-sized. V and J are TRBV5-5 and TRBJ1-2, with 11 bases matching TRBD1. The CDR3 contains 16 residues. V dropped 2 bases and J dropped 6; count of bases not matched to a gene: 9. The germline V gene has CDR1 SGHKS and CDR2 YYEKEE (reference sequence). The CDR3 DNA reads TGTGCCAGCAGCTTTGGGTGGGACAGGGGGACGAATGGCTACACCTTC. Protein sequence: CASSFGWDRGTNGYTF.

The chain combines TRBV4-1 with TRBJ1-1, with D tentatively TRBD1 (6 bases). Germline V CDR1 and CDR2: MGHRA, YSYEKL. Trimming took off 3 bases at V and 2 bases at J, with 10 bases between the two ends. This CDR3 is 14 amino acids long. The DNA for the CDR3 is TGCGCCAGCAGCCAGATACAGGGCAACACTGAAGCTTTCTTT. Translation gives CASSQIQGNTEAFF.

The genes are TRBV27 and TRBJ2-3, with 13 bases aligning to TRBD2. Germline V CDR1 and CDR2: MNHEY, SMNVEV (reference sequence). The CDR3 length is 18 residues. With 6 bases clipped from V and 3 bases from J, the junction kept 12 bases outside the gene matches. The CDR3 loop is CASSPQILGLAGTDTQYF. The CDR3 DNA reads TGTGCCAGCAGCCCTCAAATCCTGGGACTAGCGGGAACAGATACGCAGTATTTT.

In its sample, this clone was seen a few times. V usage is TRBV27 and J usage is TRBJ2-3, with 13 positions matching TRBD2. V shed 6 bases, J shed 4 bases, and the junction held 4 bases outside the gene matches. The CDR3 covers 15 residues. Germline loops: CDR1 MNHEY, CDR2 SMNVEV (reference sequence). In DNA, the CDR3 is TGTGCCAGCAGACCGGGACTAGCGGGATCAGATACGCAGTATTTT. It is translated as CASRPGLAGSDTQYF.

The rearrangement joins TRBV15 to TRBJ2-1; TRBD2 might be the D (5 bases). The CDR3 runs 16 residues. Germline lookup yields CDR1 LNHNV and CDR2 YYDKDF (reference sequence). V dropped 0 bases and J dropped 8 bases, with 17 bases sitting between them. The CDR3 spells CATSRDNEGDGDEQFF. CDR3 nucleotides: TGTGCCACCAGCAGAGATAACGAGGGAGACGGGGATGAGCAGTTCTTC.

The rearrangement uses TRBV5-1 and TRBJ2-7, with D maybe TRBD1 (6 bases). Germline assignment: CDR1 SGHRS and CDR2 YFSETQ. The CDR3 has 15 residues. V was clipped by 4 bases and J by 6 bases, with 20 bases between them. The CDR3 DNA is TGCGCCAGCAGCCCGATGGCAGGGGATTACGCCGAGCAGTACTTC. It translates to CASSPMAGDYAEQYF.

The gene calls are TRBV6-1 and TRBJ1-2; 9 bases are a match to TRBD1. This CDR3 comprises 13 residues. Germline CDR1 is MNHNS and CDR2 is SASEGT. V lost 6 bases and J lost 5; bases outside the gene matches: 4. CDR3 nucleotide sequence: TGTGCCAGCAGGGAGACAGGGGGATATGGCTACACCTTC. It specifies CASRETGGYGYTF.

The chain carries TRBV25-1 and TRBJ1-2; the D gene is possibly TRBD1 (5 bases). Trimming shortened V by 6 bases and J by 4 bases, and 18 bases separated the two germline ends. Germline lookup yields CDR1 MGHDK and CDR2 SYGVNS. The CDR3 spans 15 residues. Here the CDR3 DNA reads TGTGCCAGCAGCGGCCCAATACCAAGGGGCTATGGCTACACCTTC. Encoded protein: CASSGPIPRGYGYTF.

The CDR3 nucleotides are TGTGCCAGCAGCTTGTTGTGGCTAGCGGGAGGAAAGTACGAGCAGTACTTC. It codes for CASSLLWLAGGKYEQYF. V usage is TRBV5-5 and J usage is TRBJ2-7; TRBD2 matches at 11 bases. V was pared by 1 base and J by 4 bases, with 10 bases of the junction left unmatched. The CDR3 totals 17 residues. CDR1 and CDR2 (germline): SGHKS, YYEKEE (reference sequence).

The rearrangement joins TRBV7-9 to TRBJ2-1, with 13 bases lining up with TRBD2. Germline V gives CDR1 SEHNR, CDR2 FQNEAQ (reference sequence). The junction had 1 base not matched to a gene; V was cut back by 3 bases and J by 5 bases. This CDR3 is 15 amino acids long. CDR3 region: CASSFGLAGDNEQFF. CDR3 sequence (DNA): TGTGCCAGCAGCTTTGGACTAGCGGGGGACAATGAGCAGTTCTTC. Supplemented by reference TRBV7-9 and TRBJ2-1, the full variable domain reads DTGVSQNPRHKITKRGQNVTFRCDPISEHNRLYWYRQTLGQGPEFLTYFQNEAQLEKSRLLSDRFSAERPKGSFSTLEIQRTEQGDSAMYLCASSFGLAGDNEQFFGPGTRLTVL.